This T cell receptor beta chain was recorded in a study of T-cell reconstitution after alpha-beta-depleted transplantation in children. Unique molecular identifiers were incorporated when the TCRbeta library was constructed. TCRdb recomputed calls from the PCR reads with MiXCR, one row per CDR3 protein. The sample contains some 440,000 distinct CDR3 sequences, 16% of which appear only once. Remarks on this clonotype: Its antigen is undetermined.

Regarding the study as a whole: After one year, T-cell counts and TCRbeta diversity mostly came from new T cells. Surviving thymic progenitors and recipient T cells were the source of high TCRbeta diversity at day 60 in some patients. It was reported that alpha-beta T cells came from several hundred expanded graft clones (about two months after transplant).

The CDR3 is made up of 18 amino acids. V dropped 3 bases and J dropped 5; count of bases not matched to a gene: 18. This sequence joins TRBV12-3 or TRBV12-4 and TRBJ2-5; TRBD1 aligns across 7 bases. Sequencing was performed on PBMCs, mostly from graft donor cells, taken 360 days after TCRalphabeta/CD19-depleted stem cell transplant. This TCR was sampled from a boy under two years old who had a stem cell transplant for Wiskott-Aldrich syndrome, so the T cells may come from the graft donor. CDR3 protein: CASSFQDLWTGQGETQYF. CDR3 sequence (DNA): TGTGCCAGCAGTTTCCAAGATTTATGGACAGGCCAAGGGGAGACCCAGTACTTC.